This T cell receptor (beta chain) stems from a study of PD-1 blockade in classical Hodgkin lymphoma. Assay used: immunoSEQ multiplex PCR; TCRdb lists only in-frame clones, some missing. Of fewer than 100,000 clones listed, just over 90% are singletons. Stated time point: cycle 4 day 1 (C4D1), after six to seven weeks of nivolumab. No patient escaped relapse after autologous stem cell transplantation, and brentuximab vedotin exposure varied. In germline, CDR1 is SNHLY, CDR2 FYNNEI. The CDR3 is made up of 13 amino acids. The V segment lost 8 bases and the J segment 3 bases; nucleotides outside the gene matches: 7.

The chain couples TRBV2 to TRBJ2-7; TRBD1 agrees at 7 bases. This material consisted of peripheral blood mononuclear cells (PBMCs), taken before the fourth cycle of nivolumab. The clonotype originates from a human donor with classical Hodgkin lymphoma. The CDR3 region is CASQQGPVYEQYF. In nucleotides, the CDR3 is TGTGCCAGCCAACAGGGGCCCGTCTACGAGCAGTACTTC.